This TCR beta chain was observed in a study of beta chain features in type 1 diabetes. The entirety of the isolated RNA underwent reverse transcription, so expressed TCRB transcripts were sequenced. Profiled with immunoSEQ multiplex PCR; TCRdb holds only in-frame clones, not every one. This table has under 900,000 clones, about a sixth appearing once. This receptor was obtained from a woman under 30 in good health. The specimen was naive CD4+ T cells from blood.

The CDR3 loop reads CASSVAQGNEQFF. CDR3 DNA: TGTGCCAGCAGCGTAGCTCAGGGCAATGAGCAGTTCTTC. The genes are TRBV9 and TRBJ2-1, with D maybe TRBD1 (5 bases). The V end was cut by 0 bases, the J end by 6 bases, with 7 bases between. Germline CDR1 reads SGDLS; CDR2 reads YYNGEE. The CDR3 covers 13 residues.